The clone carrying this T cell receptor beta chain came up many times. The source of the sample is a study of blood T cells in healthy people across ages. The CDR3 has 15 amino acids. V shed 0 bases and J shed 6 bases, with 12 bases lying between them. PCR was performed a second time for about 7 to 12 cycles using a sample-barcoded 5' primer and a J-beta primer mix. TCRdb processed the 5' RACE reads anew with MiXCR; each CDR3 protein has one entry. The data show around 780,000 distinct CDR3 sequences, 20% to 30% seen once. This sample was shared with a second study, whose subject was T cells of mothers and their children. As that report states: In cDNA synthesis, all of the extracted RNA was used at about 1.6 ug per 15 ul.

Source material: blood. The rearrangement joins TRBV12-3 or TRBV12-4 to TRBJ2-1; D possibly corresponds to TRBD2 (5 bases). The source of this sequence is a boy aged 10-17 years in good health. CDR3 region: CASSLALLDSNEQFF. As DNA, the CDR3 is TGTGCCAGCAGTTTAGCGCTGTTGGACTCCAATGAGCAGTTCTTC.